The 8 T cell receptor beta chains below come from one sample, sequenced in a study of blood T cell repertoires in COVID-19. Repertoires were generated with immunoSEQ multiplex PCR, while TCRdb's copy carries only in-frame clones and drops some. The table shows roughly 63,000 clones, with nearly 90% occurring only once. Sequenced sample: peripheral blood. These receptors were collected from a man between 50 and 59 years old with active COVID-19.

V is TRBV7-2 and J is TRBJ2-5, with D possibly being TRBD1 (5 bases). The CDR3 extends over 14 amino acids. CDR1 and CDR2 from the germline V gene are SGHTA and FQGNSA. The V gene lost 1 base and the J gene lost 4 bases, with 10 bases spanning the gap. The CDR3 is CASSLVGRVETQYF. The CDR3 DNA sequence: TGTGCCAGCAGCTTAGTTGGCAGGGTAGAGACCCAGTACTTC.

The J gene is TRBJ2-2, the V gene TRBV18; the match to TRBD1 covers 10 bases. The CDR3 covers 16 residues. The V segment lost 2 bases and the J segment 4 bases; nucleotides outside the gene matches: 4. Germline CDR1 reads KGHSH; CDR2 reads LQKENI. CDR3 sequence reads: CASSPKRTGGTGELFF. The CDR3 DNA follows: TGTGCCAGCTCACCAAAGAGGACAGGGGGCACCGGGGAGCTGTTTTTT.

CDR3 coding DNA: TGTGCCAGCAGCCCCCTAGTAGGGGTTATCTCCTACGAGCAGTACTTC. This sequence encodes CASSPLVGVISYEQYF. The J gene is TRBJ2-7, the V gene TRBV7-8; D may be TRBD1 (5 bases). V lost 5 bases and J lost 0, with 17 bases in between. This CDR3 is 16 amino acids long. From germline, CDR1 is SGHVS and CDR2 FQNEAQ.

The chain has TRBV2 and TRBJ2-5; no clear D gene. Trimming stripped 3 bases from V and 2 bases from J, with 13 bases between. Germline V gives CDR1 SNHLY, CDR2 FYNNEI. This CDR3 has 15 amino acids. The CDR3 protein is CASSDWVNSQETQYF. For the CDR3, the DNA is TGTGCCAGCAGTGATTGGGTGAACAGTCAAGAGACCCAGTACTTC.

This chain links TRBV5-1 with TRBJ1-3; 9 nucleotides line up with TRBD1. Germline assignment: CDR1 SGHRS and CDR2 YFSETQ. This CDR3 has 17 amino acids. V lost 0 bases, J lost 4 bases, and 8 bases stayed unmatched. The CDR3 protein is CASSLGGQGTTGNTIYF. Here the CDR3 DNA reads TGCGCCAGCAGCTTGGGGGGACAGGGCACTACAGGAAACACCATATATTTT.

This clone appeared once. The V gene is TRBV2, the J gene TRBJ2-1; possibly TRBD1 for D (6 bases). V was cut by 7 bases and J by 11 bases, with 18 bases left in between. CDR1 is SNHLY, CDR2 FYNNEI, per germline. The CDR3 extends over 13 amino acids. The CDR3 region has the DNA TGTGCCAGCACCGGCCAGACAGGCACGAAGCAGTTCTTC. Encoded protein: CASTGQTGTKQFF.

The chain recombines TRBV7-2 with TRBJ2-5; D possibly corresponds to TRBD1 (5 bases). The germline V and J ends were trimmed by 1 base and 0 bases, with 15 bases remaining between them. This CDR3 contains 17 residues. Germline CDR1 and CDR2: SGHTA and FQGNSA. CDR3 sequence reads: CASSLEGAGDHQETQYF. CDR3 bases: TGTGCCAGCAGCTTAGAAGGGGCAGGCGACCACCAAGAGACCCAGTACTTC.

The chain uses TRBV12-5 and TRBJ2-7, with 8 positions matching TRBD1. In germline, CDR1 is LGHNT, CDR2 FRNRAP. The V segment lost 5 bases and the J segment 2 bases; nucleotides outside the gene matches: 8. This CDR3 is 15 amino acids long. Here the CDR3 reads CASGLSDRGTYEQYF. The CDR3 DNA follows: TGTGCTAGTGGTCTCTCCGACAGGGGAACCTACGAGCAGTACTTC.